This TCR beta chain stems from a study of T cell responses to AZD1222 COVID-19 vaccine (dated by TCRdb to the early 2020s). For the wider study: AZD1222 recipients with second doses at about 4 weeks or about 12 weeks were pooled, because spike-specific TCR depth and breadth did not differ between schedules. TCR sequencing was performed for 230 to 250 trial participants, of whom around 200 were given two doses of AZD1222 and approximately 26 were given two doses of MenACWY control vaccine. Enrollment into the trials was organized by age into subgroups of 18-55, 56-69 and 70-plus years, and those subgroups contained roughly 150, 30 and 60 TCR-sequenced participants, respectively.

The meaning of the sample's time point label: baseline before first vaccination. Vaccinee samples came from UK trials COV001 and COV002, including a single-blind randomized controlled phase 2/3 trial of AZD1222 (ChAdOx1 nCoV-19) in healthy adults. For TCRbeta chain sequencing, PBMC samples were collected from trial participants at day 0 and at day 28 after the second dose. Trimming removed 4 bases from V and 7 bases from J, leaving 11 bases between the germline ends. The CDR3, cysteine through phenylalanine, is 12 amino acids long. Only the CDR3 DNA stays, 36 bases, in frame from base 1. Based on the germline V gene, the CDR1 and CDR2 sequences are MDHEN and SYDVKM. Notes on this clone: Which antigen it targets is not known. No per-base quality is available; no much larger clone lies one base away.

The CDR3 regions of human TCRbeta chains were analyzed by immunosequencing. The paper's data handling went like this. Repertoire TCRs were matched against a reference library of SARS-CoV-2-specific TCRs generated with the MIRA antigen-specificity platform. Breadth was defined as the fraction of unique TCRs that were SARS-CoV-2-associated. Depth was defined as the fraction of total T cells that were SARS-CoV-2-associated. Each spike-specific TCR was assigned to its reactive spike region and to a CD4 or CD8 class using the MIRA data. Log10-transformed breadth and depth values were compared by one-way ANOVA with Sidak's multiple comparisons tests. TCRdb stores this immuneACCESS table with in-frame sequences only. Part of the clones is absent; in the studies checked, under half of the shortfall reflects unresolved V genes, and no reason is known for the rest. The V and J calls and the clone size are those of that table, but D and trimming were determined from the DNA. This sample is represented by about 260,000 clones; roughly 93% of them were singletons. In total, the top ten clones hold 0.55% of the sample.

Study-wide conclusions, independent of this receptor: Reportedly, almost half of the unique spike-specific TCRs recognized epitopes lying outside the regions that are mutated in the B.1.351 and B.1.1.7 variants. The vaccine-associated CD4 TCRs covered the entire spike protein, and the dominant responses fell in regions 160-218 and 743-854. No day 14 peak-response samples were available, so repertoires were characterized only after the peak T cell response. Most participants were white British and females outnumbered males, and the authors suggested that clonal diversity may have been underestimated. Spike-specific TCR breadth and depth rose significantly after two AZD1222 doses compared with day 0 and with MenACWY recipients. Conclusions about previously exposed vaccinees were limited because only six AZD1222 recipients were SARS-CoV-2 seropositive at baseline. In the small 56-69-year group, the increase in depth fell short of significance, most likely because of low power.

The V and J genes are TRBV28 and TRBJ2-7; no confident D gene assignment can be made. The source of this sequence is an adult in good health. The material was peripheral blood, obtained on day 0 of AZD1222 vaccination. CDR3 sequence: CASSSDLREQYF. DNA sequence: TGTGCCAGCAGTTCGGACCTACGAGAGCAGTACTTC.